This T cell receptor beta chain was obtained from a study of Graves' ophthalmopathy and Graves' hyperthyroidism. In this sample, this clonotype turned up many times. Amplification targeted the TCR beta CDR3 regions, with RNA transcripts as the source material. First-round RT-PCR relied on HTBI primers, and a second-round multiplex PCR came next. MiXCR, run by TCRdb on the multiplex PCR reads, gives a single entry per CDR3 protein. The sample shows roughly 480,000 distinct CDR3 sequences, about 15% of them seen only once. Patients were excluded if they had other autoimmune diseases or uncontrolled infections, and likewise if pregnancy or lactation applied. Fresh peripheral blood (over 9.5 ml) yielded the PBMCs. This CDR3 is 16 amino acids long. The germline gives CDR1 MDHEN, CDR2 SYDVKM. Trimming pared 4 bases from V and 5 bases from J, leaving 17 bases between.

Sequenced input: blood. The chain recombines TRBV28 with TRBJ2-2; D possibly corresponds to TRBD1 (6 bases). This receptor was obtained from a woman aged 25 to 39 with Graves' ophthalmopathy. DNA for the CDR3: TGTGCCAGCAGTTACGCGACAGGCGCGGTTACCGGGGAGCTGTTTTTT. This gives the protein CASSYATGAVTGELFF.